The clone carrying this T cell receptor beta chain occurred many times. The CDR3 totals 15 residues. Per germline, CDR1 SGHRS and CDR2 YFSETQ. With 2 bases removed from V and 4 bases from J, the gap between germline ends came to 15 bases. The sample originates from a study of neurological immune-mediated disorders. Time point described: longitudinal time-point 2. Libraries used 2 million unsorted PBMCs kept frozen in RNAlater. One entry per CDR3 protein results from TCRdb running MiXCR on the 5' RACE reads. The data show tens of thousands of distinct CDR3 sequences, about 8.9% seen once. The chain uses TRBV5-1 and TRBJ1-1; D gene unclear. The sequence was collected from a man aged 30 to 39 in good health. Sequencing was carried out using PBMCs. In nucleotides, the CDR3 is TGCGCCAGCAGCTTTGACGGGGTTGACGGCACTGAAGCTTTCTTT. It yields the protein CASSFDGVDGTEAFF.